There are many counts of the clone carrying this T cell receptor (beta chain). Expressed TCRB transcripts were sequenced, since all the RNA that had been isolated was reverse transcribed. Assay: immunoSEQ multiplex PCR; the TCRdb copy retains only in-frame clones and omits some. The sample has 200,000 to 250,000 clones; approximately 11% are singletons. This entry is derived from a study of beta chain features in type 1 diabetes. The V end lost 4 bases, the J end lost 0 bases, and 8 bases lay between the germline ends. The CDR3 totals 14 residues. Germline V gives CDR1 SGHRS, CDR2 YFSETQ. The sequence was obtained from a man in his late teens or twenties in good health. Sequenced sample: central memory CD4+ T cells from blood. The rearrangement links TRBV5-1 to TRBJ1-5, with D possibly matching TRBD1 (5 bases). CDR3 residues: CASSPTGSNQPQHF. CDR3 in DNA: TGCGCCAGCAGCCCCACAGGTAGCAATCAGCCCCAGCATTTT.